This is a list of T cell receptor delta chains from one sample in a study of gamma-delta chains in newborns, infants, children. TCRdb re-called the reads using CATT. The sample holds about 8,000 delta-chain clones, approximately 1.5% seen once. The specimen was blood. The receptor source for this set is a child who was a newborn, infant or young child, either healthy, febrile or measles-vaccinated (not recorded which). CDR3s include the opening cysteine and the closing phenylalanine or tryptophan.

V,J,CDR3
TRDV1,TRDJ1,CALGKGPSPFTGGSTDKLIF
TRDV1,TRDJ1,CALGELLEVYQRRCTGVADKLIF
TRDV1,TRDJ1,CALGENLLLGDICTDKLIF
TRDV1,TRDJ1,CALGISLTF
TRDV1,TRDJ2,CALGLIVPTRAAQLFF
TRDV1,TRDJ1,CALGEPSPVPGSCTDKLIF
TRDV1,TRDJ1,CALGVHLPGGKLIF
TRAV29/DV5,TRDJ1,CAASAGIGWGIRGKLIF
TRDV2,TRDJ3,CACDTGEWGIPHSWDTRQMFF
TRDV2,TRDJ3,CACDTAPGSSWDTRQMFF
TRDV3,TRDJ1,CALFPSLFLTYLLGDTIADKLIF
TRDV1,TRDJ1,CALGEDGPSFLRGSYWATYTDKLIF
TRDV2,TRDJ1,CACDRWGSYTDKLIF
TRDV1,TRDJ1,CALGPLILRTGGYARYTDKLIF
TRDV1,TRDJ1,CALGERPFLAGGRKWYTDKLIF
TRDV1,TRDJ1,CALGPKEPSPVLRVSPYTDKLIF
TRDV1,TRDJ1,CALGELGSWGIYTDKLIF
TRDV1,TRDJ2,CALGELPTGGSATAQLFF
TRDV1,TRDJ1,CALGYGDTLLENDKLIF
TRDV1,TRDJ1,CALGERRGIQGTDKLIF
TRAV29/DV5,TRDJ1,CAASITGGYADKLIF
TRDV1,TRDJ3,CALGELVTFPRLGSTSSWDTRQMFF
TRDV1,TRDJ1,CALGELVLPTGGFFDKLIF
TRDV1,TRDJ1,CALGESQGVWPSYTDKLIF
TRDV2,TRDJ3,CACDTVGDTPRRDTRQMFF
TRDV1,TRDJ1,CALGNLPTRNWGIRPTDKLIF
TRDV1,TRDJ1,CALGEYTPLRTGGYPYTDKLTF
TRDV1,TRDJ1,CALGEGAPGFRFRGFEYTDKLIF
TRDV1,TRDJ1,CALGEIIRGGPYTDQLIF
TRDV2,TRDJ3,CACDAGYWDARQMFF
TRDV1,TRDJ1,CALGTRPSQSLGPDKLIF
TRDV3,TRDJ1,CAFRSQGFRREGTTDKLIF
TRDV1,TRDJ2,CALGASCPALTAQLFF
TRDV2,TRDJ2,CACDPLHTGGYGALTAQLFF
TRDV1,TRDJ1,CALGELHSTPWRGIPDKPIF
TRDV1,TRDJ1,CALGESPFSTSGVPTDKLIF
TRDV1,TRDJ1,CALGGGLPTFSGFSTDKLIF
TRDV1,TRDJ1,CALGELPRTGDDKLIF
TRDV3,TRDJ1,CAFLLRSTGHTDKLIF
TRDV1,TRDJ1,CALGLPIFLRGIPQKGTDKLIF
TRDV2,TRDJ3,CACDTGDTRTWDTRQMFF
TRDV3,TRDJ1,CALKETFLPTGDLPPYTDKLIF
TRDV3,TRDJ1,CAFTRPSPNDWGIRGYTDKLIF
TRDV1,TRDJ2,CALGNPLGGIRKVTAQLFF
TRDV1,TRDJ1,CALGDLLPLLGDGTDKLIF
TRDV1,TRDJ1,CALGAKGPPLRLSVVTDKLIF
TRDV1,TRDJ1,CALGERASLLGEKRYTDKLIF
TRDV1,TRDJ1,CALGKGPYDVHWGTYTDKLIF